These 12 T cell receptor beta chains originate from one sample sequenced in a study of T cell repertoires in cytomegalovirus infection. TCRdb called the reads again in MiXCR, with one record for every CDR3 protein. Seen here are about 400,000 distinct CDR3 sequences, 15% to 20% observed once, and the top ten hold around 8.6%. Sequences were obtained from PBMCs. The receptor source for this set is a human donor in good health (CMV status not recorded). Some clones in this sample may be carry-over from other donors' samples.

The CDR3 here is CASSQVTGTTADTQYF. Written as DNA, the CDR3 is TGTGCCAGCAGCCAAGTAACAGGGACAACGGCAGATACGCAGTATTTT. This sequence joins TRBV3-1 and TRBJ2-3, with D possibly being TRBD1 (6 bases). The germline V and J ends were trimmed by 1 base and 4 bases, with 15 bases remaining between them. The CDR3 has 16 residues. CDR1 is LGHDT, CDR2 YNNKEL, per germline (reference sequence).

The CDR3 loop is CASSVEGVGGEQYF. CDR3 nucleotide sequence: TGCGCCAGCAGCGTGGAAGGAGTAGGGGGCGAGCAGTACTTC. This chain links TRBV5-1 with TRBJ2-7, with D possibly matching TRBD1 (6 bases). V was pared by 4 bases and J by 6 bases, with 17 bases between. Per the germline V gene, CDR1 is SGHRS and CDR2 is YFSETQ. This CDR3 is 14 amino acids long.

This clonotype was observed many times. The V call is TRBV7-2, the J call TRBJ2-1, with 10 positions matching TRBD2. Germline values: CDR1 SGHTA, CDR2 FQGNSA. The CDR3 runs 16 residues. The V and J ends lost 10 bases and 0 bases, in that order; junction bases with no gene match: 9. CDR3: CATGLAATPSYNEQFF. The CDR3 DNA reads TGTGCCACCGGACTAGCGGCCACCCCCTCCTACAATGAGCAGTTCTTC.

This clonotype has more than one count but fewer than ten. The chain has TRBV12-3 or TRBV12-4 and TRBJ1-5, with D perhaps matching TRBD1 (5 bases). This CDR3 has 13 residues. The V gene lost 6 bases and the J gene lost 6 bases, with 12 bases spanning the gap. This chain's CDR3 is CASSSGRGQPQHF. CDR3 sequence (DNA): TGTGCCAGCAGCTCGGGGAGGGGTCAGCCCCAGCATTTT.

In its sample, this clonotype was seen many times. The CDR3 here is CASSPRGGWGTGKDEQYF. The CDR3 region has the DNA TGTGCCAGCAGCCCTCGGGGGGGGTGGGGGACAGGGAAGGACGAGCAGTACTTC. V and J are TRBV7-8 and TRBJ2-7; possibly TRBD1 for D (9 bases). Per germline, CDR1 SGHVS and CDR2 FQNEAQ. This CDR3 contains 18 residues. Trimming cost V 5 bases and J 5 bases, with 28 bases left between them.

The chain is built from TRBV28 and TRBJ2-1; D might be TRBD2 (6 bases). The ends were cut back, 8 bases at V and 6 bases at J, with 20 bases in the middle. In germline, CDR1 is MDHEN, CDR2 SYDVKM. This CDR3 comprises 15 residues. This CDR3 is CASGPPFRGGNEQFF. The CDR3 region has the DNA TGTGCCAGCGGCCCCCCTTTCCGGGGAGGCAATGAGCAGTTCTTC.

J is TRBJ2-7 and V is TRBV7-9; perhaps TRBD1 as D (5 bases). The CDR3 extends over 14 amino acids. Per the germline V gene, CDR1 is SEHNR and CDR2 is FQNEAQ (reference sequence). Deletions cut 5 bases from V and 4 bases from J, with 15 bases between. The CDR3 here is CASSQPVGPYEQYF. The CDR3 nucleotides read TGTGCCAGCAGCCAACCCGTGGGGCCTTACGAGCAGTACTTC.

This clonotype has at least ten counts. The CDR3 sequence is CASSLASTTSYNEQFF. The CDR3 region has the DNA TGTGCCAGCAGCTTAGCCTCGACTACCTCCTACAATGAGCAGTTCTTC. This sequence joins TRBV7-2 and TRBJ2-1; a weak D match, TRBD2 (5 bases). The CDR3 has 16 amino acids. The V end lost 0 bases, the J end lost 0 bases, and 9 bases lay between the germline ends. CDR1 is SGHTA and CDR2 is FQGNSA in the germline V gene.

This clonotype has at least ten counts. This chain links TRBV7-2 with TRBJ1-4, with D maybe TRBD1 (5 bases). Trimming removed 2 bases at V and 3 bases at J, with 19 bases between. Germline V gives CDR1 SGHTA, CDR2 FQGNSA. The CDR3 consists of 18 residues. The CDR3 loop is CASSLQGLRVAANEKLFF. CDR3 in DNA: TGTGCCAGCAGCTTACAGGGTTTAAGGGTTGCGGCTAATGAAAAACTGTTTTTT. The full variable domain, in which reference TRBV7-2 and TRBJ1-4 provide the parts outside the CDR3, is GAGVSQSPSNKVTEKGKDVELRCDPISGHTALYWYRQSLGQGLEFLIYFQGNSAPDKSGLPSDRFSAERTGGSVSTLTIQRTQQEDSAVYLCASSLQGLRVAANEKLFFGSGTQLSVL.

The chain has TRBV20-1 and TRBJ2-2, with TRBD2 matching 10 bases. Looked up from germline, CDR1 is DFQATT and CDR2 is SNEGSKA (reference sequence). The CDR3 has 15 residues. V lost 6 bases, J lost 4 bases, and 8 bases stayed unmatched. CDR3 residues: CSAVSGGTGTGELFF. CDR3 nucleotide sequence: TGCAGTGCCGTTAGCGGGGGGACCGGCACCGGGGAGCTGTTTTTT.

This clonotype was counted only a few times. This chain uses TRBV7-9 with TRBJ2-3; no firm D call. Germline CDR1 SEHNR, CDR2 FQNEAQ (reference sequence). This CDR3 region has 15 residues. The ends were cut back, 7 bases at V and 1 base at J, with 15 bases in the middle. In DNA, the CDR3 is TGTGCCAGCACTGTGGGGTCTGGTGGCACAGATACGCAGTATTTT. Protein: CASTVGSGGTDTQYF.

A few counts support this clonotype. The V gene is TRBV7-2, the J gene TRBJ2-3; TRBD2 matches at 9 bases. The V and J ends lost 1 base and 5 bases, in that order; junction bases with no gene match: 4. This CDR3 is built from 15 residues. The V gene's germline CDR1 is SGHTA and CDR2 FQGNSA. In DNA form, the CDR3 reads TGTGCCAGCAGCTTAGGCGGCGGGGGGGGAGATACGCAGTATTTT. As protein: CASSLGGGGGDTQYF.